Below, 10 T cell receptor beta chains from the same sample are listed, as sequenced in a study of cytomegalovirus exposure and HLA in healthy donors. 13 Jbeta primers and 60 Vbeta primers were used for the PCR. Method: immunoSEQ multiplex PCR; TCRdb's copy keeps in-frame clones and lacks some. The sample includes around 210,000 clones, around 85% of them seen just once. What was sequenced was PBMCs. The receptor source for this set is a man aged 45-65 years in good health and CMV-seronegative.

The V call is TRBV5-6, the J call TRBJ2-5; D unresolved. The J call may be faulty, since TRBJ2-7 better matches the DNA end. CDR1 and CDR2 from the germline V gene are SGHDT and YYEEEE. The CDR3 consists of 16 residues. In DNA form, the CDR3 reads TGTGCCAGCAGCTTGAGTGGTGTGGGCACCTCCTACGAGCAGTACTTC. Translation: CASSLSGVGTSYEQYF.

The chain couples TRBV30 to TRBJ1-1; maybe TRBD1 (6 bases). The CDR3 is 15 residues long. Germline V gene data show CDR1 as GTSNPN and CDR2 as SVGIG (reference sequence). Trimming removed 2 bases from V and 3 bases from J, with 16 bases in between. The CDR3 here is CAWSHTQGWHTEAFF. Written as DNA, the CDR3 is TGTGCCTGGAGTCATACTCAGGGGTGGCACACTGAAGCTTTCTTT.

The CDR3 here is CASTTGTAYQRGYTF. Here the CDR3 DNA reads TGTGCCAGTACCACGGGGACAGCATATCAAAGAGGCTACACCTTC. The rearrangement joins TRBV19 to TRBJ1-2; TRBD1 matches 7 bases. Per germline, CDR1 LNHDA and CDR2 SQIVND (reference sequence). CDR3 length equals 15 residues. V was pared by 7 bases and J by 8 bases, with 16 bases of the junction left unmatched.

This clone appeared a few times. The same CDR3 can be traced to other DNA sequences in this sample. V gene TRBV4-2 combines with J gene TRBJ2-1, with 9 bases identical to TRBD2. The junction had 4 bases not matched to a gene; V was cut back by 0 bases and J by 4 bases. The V gene's germline CDR1 is LGHNA and CDR2 YNFKEQ. This CDR3 region has 16 residues. CDR3 in DNA: TGTGCCAGCAGCCAAGATAGTACTAGCGGGTACAATGAGCAGTTCTTC. It encodes CASSQDSTSGYNEQFF.

This chain uses TRBV20-1 with TRBJ1-2; 7 bases agree with TRBD1. Germline CDR1 and CDR2: DFQATT and SNEGSKA (reference sequence). This CDR3 has 11 residues. The CDR3 DNA is TGCAGGAAAGACAGGGTCTATGGCTACACCTTC. This gives the protein CRKDRVYGYTF.

The rearrangement links TRBV2 to TRBJ1-1; the D gene is possibly TRBD1 (6 bases). Trimming removed 8 bases at V and 8 bases at J, with 21 bases between. This CDR3 is 14 amino acids long. Per germline, CDR1 SNHLY and CDR2 FYNNEI. In DNA, the CDR3 is TGTGCCAGCGGCGGACTCGACAGGTCCAGGGAAGCTTTCTTT. Its protein product is CASGGLDRSREAFF.

V and J are TRBV6-1 and TRBJ2-7, with a possible D match to TRBD1 (5 bases). Germline CDR1 is MNHNS and CDR2 is SASEGT. The CDR3 sequence is 15 residues long. Between the trimmed V and J ends, which lost 4 bases and 3 bases, there was a span of 16 bases. CDR3 residues: CASSVEPGQGYEQYF. The CDR3 coding sequence is TGTGCCAGCAGTGTCGAGCCGGGCCAGGGCTACGAGCAGTACTTC.

J is TRBJ1-2 and V is TRBV10-3; TRBD1 is a possible D gene (5 bases). Between the trimmed V and J ends, which lost 6 bases and 4 bases, there was a span of 12 bases. The germline V gene encodes CDR1 ENHRY and CDR2 SYGVKD. The CDR3 totals 13 residues. DNA of the CDR3: TGTGCCATCAGAGAACAGGAGTCCTATGGCTACACCTTC. Amino acids: CAIREQESYGYTF.

The gene calls are TRBV28 and TRBJ1-4; D ambiguous. Trimming took off 4 bases at V and 0 bases at J, with 12 bases between the two ends. This CDR3 has 16 residues. Germline CDR1 reads MDHEN; CDR2 reads SYDVKM. The CDR3 is CASSSPYSATNEKLFF. Written as DNA, the CDR3 is TGTGCCAGCAGTTCCCCCTACTCCGCAACTAATGAAAAACTGTTTTTT.

This clone was picked up a small number of times. The genes are TRBV11-2 and TRBJ1-2; no firm D call. Trimming took 0 bases from V and 7 from J, leaving 9 bases between them. Germline V lookup: CDR1 SGHAT, CDR2 FQNNGV. There are 13 residues in the CDR3. The CDR3 sequence is CASSLDPGIGYTF. CDR3 sequence (DNA): TGTGCCAGCAGCTTAGATCCCGGGATTGGCTACACCTTC.